The rows below give T cell receptor beta chains drawn from one sample of a study of CXCR3-negative and CXCR3-positive naive CD8 T cells. With the 5' RACE reads reprocessed, TCRdb shows one record per CDR3 protein and no DNA. This sample's table reports roughly 120,000 distinct CDR3 sequences. Sequencing was performed on naive CXCR3+ CD8+ T cells from blood. The receptors stem from a human donor in good health. Some clones in this sample may be carry-over from other donors' samples. Each CDR3 is given with its conserved first and last residue. Each record gives: V gene, J gene, CDR3 protein.

TRBV7-2	TRBJ1-2	CASGLREGYTF
TRBV25-1	TRBJ2-6	CASSVGANVLTF
TRBV18	TRBJ2-1	CASSQDIYNEQFF
TRBV5-4	TRBJ2-2	CASRPRGGTGELFF
TRBV5-1	TRBJ2-5	CASSSPGAETQYF
TRBV7-9	TRBJ1-1	CASSPREGGGVNTEAFF
TRBV5-1	TRBJ2-7	CASTHTSGGYYEQYF
TRBV28	TRBJ2-3	CASSPGGFMDGTDTQYF
TRBV27	TRBJ2-3	CASSPPGVAALPDTQYF
TRBV28	TRBJ2-1	CASSRDSPYNEQFF
TRBV5-6	TRBJ2-1	CASSSGTINEQFF
TRBV7-9	TRBJ2-7	CASTPTGATDEQYF
TRBV14	TRBJ2-1	CASSDSRAYYYNEQFF
TRBV10-3	TRBJ2-3	CAISIWTGNTISSTDTQYF
TRBV6-5	TRBJ2-7	CASSQDSRGSEQYF
TRBV12-3/TRBV12-4	TRBJ2-3	CASSPTGQGTDTQYF
TRBV21-1	TRBJ2-1	CASRRDPGGLANEQFF
TRBV7-9	TRBJ2-2	CASSSYAGSHTGELFF
TRBV6-5	TRBJ2-1	CASRPRGEAEQFF
TRBV7-3	TRBJ2-7	CASSFQPGDEQYF
TRBV4-3	TRBJ1-2	CASSQGRTGNNYGYTF
TRBV29-1	TRBJ2-7	CSVLSKKTGVSSYEQYF
TRBV10-3	TRBJ2-7	CAISEPDTNYEQYF
TRBV28	TRBJ2-3	CASSFPASGETDTQYF
TRBV30	TRBJ2-7	CAWSGGNYEQYF
TRBV5-1	TRBJ2-1	CASSPRHLNNEQFF
TRBV30	TRBJ2-1	CAWNPSGGANEQFF
TRBV12-3/TRBV12-4	TRBJ2-1	CASSLVLNNEQFF
TRBV2	TRBJ2-1	CASSLRANEQFF
TRBV9	TRBJ1-2	CASSVGASLGGYIF
TRBV29-1	TRBJ1-2	CSVDGGSRENGYTF
TRBV6-6	TRBJ2-1	CASGTGVLALYNEQFF
TRBV4-3	TRBJ1-3	CASSNEGTAGNTIYF
TRBV2	TRBJ1-1	CASARWGGTEAFF
TRBV10-1	TRBJ2-1	CASSASDEQFF